Listed here are 18 T cell receptor beta chains from one sample, sequenced in a study of CD8+ T cells in alopecia areata. Treatment in this sample: oral pan-JAK inhibitor, 5-10 mg twice daily. Extraction and reverse transcription of RNA yielded cDNA as the sequencing template. TCRdb's copy holds only in-frame clones and misses some; the assay was immunoSEQ multiplex PCR. The repertoire includes 110,000 or so clones, less than 60% of them detected once, and under 3.5% sits in the top ten. Sequences were derived from CD4+ T cells sorted from blood, sampled at week 24, from a patient treated with tofacitinib. Source of these receptors: a human donor with alopecia areata.

The gene calls are TRBV27 and TRBJ2-7; D call uncertain. The CDR3 runs 14 residues. Germline-derived CDR1 and CDR2 are MNHEY and SMNVEV (reference sequence). Trimming removed 2 bases from V and 2 bases from J, with 10 bases in between. In DNA, the CDR3 is TGTGCCAGCAGTTTAGCTGGATTCCCCTACGAGCAGTACTTC. It translates to CASSLAGFPYEQYF.

The chain uses TRBV7-2 and TRBJ1-5; D may be TRBD1 (6 bases). The V end lost 1 base, the J end lost 0 bases, and 19 bases lay between the germline ends. Germline CDR1 is SGHTA and CDR2 is FQGNSA. CDR3 length equals 19 residues. In nucleotides, the CDR3 is TGTGCCAGCAGCTTAGGAGGAATGGGGGGCGCCTTTAGCAATCAGCCCCAGCATTTT. Translating gives CASSLGGMGGAFSNQPQHF.

This rearrangement joins TRBV5-1 to TRBJ2-3; TRBD1 is a possible D gene (5 bases). The V gene lost 1 base and the J gene lost 5 bases, with 14 bases spanning the gap. Per germline, CDR1 SGHRS and CDR2 YFSETQ. CDR3 length equals 15 residues. DNA of the CDR3: TGCGCCAGCAGCTTGCAGGGAACCCTAGGAGATACGCAGTATTTT. The encoded protein is CASSLQGTLGDTQYF.

The chain couples TRBV25-1 to TRBJ2-3; TRBD1 might be the D (6 bases). The V gene lost 3 bases and the J gene lost 5 bases, with 12 bases spanning the gap. The CDR3 has 14 amino acids. Germline CDR1 MGHDK, CDR2 SYGVNS. The DNA for the CDR3 is TGTGCCAGCAGTGACGGACAGATGGGAGATACGCAGTATTTT. It codes for CASSDGQMGDTQYF.

The chain employs TRBV7-3 and TRBJ2-7; maybe TRBD2 (6 bases). This CDR3 spans 13 amino acids. Between the trimmed V and J ends, which lost 1 base and 7 bases, there was a span of 11 bases. The germline V gene encodes CDR1 SGHTA and CDR2 FQGTGA. The CDR3 DNA is TGTGCCAGCAGCTTAATGTCGGGGGAAGAGCAGTACTTC. Its translation is CASSLMSGEEQYF.

This clone was recorded a few times. CDR3 loop: CACHGGWGEAFF. The CDR3 DNA is TGTGCCTGCCATGGGGGATGGGGGGAAGCTTTCTTT. V gene TRBV30 combines with J gene TRBJ1-1; weak D call: TRBD1 (5 bases). V was clipped by 6 bases and J by 8 bases, with 16 bases between them. This CDR3 has 12 residues. Germline lookup yields CDR1 GTSNPN and CDR2 SVGIG (reference sequence).

The CDR3 here is CASSEKGQEKDTEAFF. The DNA of the CDR3 is TGTGCCAGCAGTGAGAAGGGACAGGAGAAGGACACTGAAGCTTTCTTT. V is TRBV2 and J is TRBJ1-1; TRBD1 agrees at 8 bases. CDR1 is SNHLY and CDR2 is FYNNEI in the germline V gene. The CDR3 is made up of 16 amino acids. With 3 bases clipped from V and 3 bases from J, the junction kept 9 bases outside the gene matches. The full variable domain, with the rest looked up from reference TRBV2 and TRBJ1-1, is EPEVTQTPSHQVTQMGQEVILRCVPISNHLYFYWYRQILGQKVEFLVSFYNNEISEKSEIFDDQFSVERPDGSNFTLKIRSTKLEDSAMYFCASSEKGQEKDTEAFFGQGTRLTVV.

The chain recombines TRBV2 with TRBJ1-5; perhaps TRBD1 as D (5 bases). Trimming took off 6 bases at V and 2 bases at J, with 8 bases between the two ends. Germline V gene lookup returns CDR1 SNHLY and CDR2 FYNNEI. The CDR3 is 13 residues long. CDR3 DNA: TGTGCCAGCAGGCGGGACGGCAATCAGCCCCAGCATTTT. This translates into CASRRDGNQPQHF.

This clone turned up a few times. The chain joins TRBV11-2 to TRBJ1-6, with unresolved D. The germline gives CDR1 SGHAT, CDR2 FQNNGV. The CDR3 runs to 15 residues. V was pared by 0 bases and J by 5 bases, with 8 bases between. The CDR3 is CASSLEWGNNSPLHF. The CDR3 coding sequence is TGTGCCAGCAGCTTAGAATGGGGAAATAATTCACCCCTCCACTTT.

In its sample, this clone was seen once. This chain connects TRBV2 to TRBJ1-6, with a tentative D call TRBD1 (5 bases). Germline V lookup: CDR1 SNHLY, CDR2 FYNNEI. The CDR3 loop spans 12 amino acids. Trimming left V 8 bases short and J 9 bases short, with 11 bases between. CDR3 in amino acids: CASGTGISPLHF. CDR3 DNA: TGTGCCAGCGGGACGGGGATTTCACCCCTCCACTTT.

There are a few counts of this clone. This chain links TRBV7-9 with TRBJ1-2, with 7 bases fitting TRBD1. The CDR3 extends over 14 amino acids. Germline V gene data show CDR1 as SEHNR and CDR2 as FQNEAQ (reference sequence). Trimming at V came to 7 bases and at J to 1 base, leaving 6 bases not matched to a gene. CDR3 residues: CASTRDRLNYGYTF. The CDR3 coding sequence is TGTGCCAGCACCCGGGACAGACTTAACTATGGCTACACCTTC.

This chain joins TRBV10-3 and TRBJ2-1, with 8 bases fitting TRBD2. Germline-derived CDR1 and CDR2 are ENHRY and SYGVKD. This CDR3 contains 15 residues. V was pared by 3 bases and J by 0 bases, with 1 base of the junction left unmatched. In DNA form, the CDR3 reads TGTGCCATCAGTGATAGCGGGGTCTCCTACAATGAGCAGTTCTTC. As protein: CAISDSGVSYNEQFF.

To note about this clone: Other DNA sequences from this sample encode an identical CDR3 as well. The J gene is TRBJ1-5, the V gene TRBV30, with unresolved D. The CDR3 covers 13 residues. From germline, CDR1 is GTSNPN and CDR2 SVGIG (reference sequence). V was pared by 0 bases and J by 4 bases, with 7 bases between. The CDR3 spells CAWSVLGNQPQHF. In DNA form, the CDR3 reads TGTGCCTGGAGTGTACTCGGGAATCAGCCCCAGCATTTT.

This chain links TRBV4-3 with TRBJ2-2, with D perhaps TRBD1 (6 bases). The V end lost 9 bases, the J end lost 2 bases, and 13 bases lay between the germline ends. Germline V lookup: CDR1 LGHNA, CDR2 YSLEER. The CDR3 extends over 14 amino acids. CDR3 DNA: TGCGCCAGTGCCGGACAGAGCAACACCGGGGAGCTGTTTTTT. This translates into CASAGQSNTGELFF.

V usage is TRBV7-9 and J usage is TRBJ1-2; the D is unclear. This CDR3 has 12 residues. With 8 bases removed from V and 4 bases from J, the gap between germline ends came to 11 bases. From germline, CDR1 is SEHNR and CDR2 FQNEAQ (reference sequence). The CDR3 loop reads CASGLGLYGYTF. The CDR3, as DNA: TGTGCCAGCGGACTGGGCCTCTATGGCTACACCTTC. The full variable domain, in which reference TRBV7-9 and TRBJ1-2 provide the parts outside the CDR3, is DTGVSQNPRHKITKRGQNVTFRCDPISEHNRLYWYRQTLGQGPEFLTYFQNEAQLEKSRLLSDRFSAERPKGSFSTLEIQRTEQGDSAMYLCASGLGLYGYTFGSGTRLTVV.

The rearrangement uses TRBV7-2 and TRBJ2-1, with 7 bases lining up with TRBD1. Germline V gene data show CDR1 as SGHTA and CDR2 as FQGNSA. The CDR3 is made up of 14 amino acids. Losses at the gene ends were 1 base for V and 7 bases for J; bases not matched to a gene: 4. CDR3 amino acids: CASSLVEGANEQFF. The CDR3 DNA reads as TGTGCCAGCAGCTTAGTCGAGGGGGCGAATGAGCAGTTCTTC.

The chain combines TRBV27 with TRBJ2-2, with D tentatively TRBD1 or TRBD2 (5 bases each). V lost 4 bases to trimming and J lost 1 base, with 13 bases between them. The CDR3 covers 16 residues. The germline CDR1 and CDR2 sequences are MNHEY and SMNVEV (reference sequence). The CDR3, as DNA: TGTGCCAGCAGTTCCAAACGGGGCTGGAACACCGGGGAGCTGTTTTTT. Residues: CASSSKRGWNTGELFF.

This chain uses TRBV2 with TRBJ2-3; 8 nucleotides agree with TRBD2. Germline-derived CDR1 and CDR2 are SNHLY and FYNNEI. V gave up 7 bases and J gave up 1 base; unmatched junction bases: 7. The CDR3 is 15 residues long. The CDR3 loop reads CASKGVAGRTDTQYF. The CDR3 DNA follows: TGTGCCAGCAAGGGCGTAGCGGGGCGCACAGATACGCAGTATTTT. The full variable domain, in which reference TRBV2 and TRBJ2-3 provide the parts outside the CDR3, is EPEVTQTPSHQVTQMGQEVILRCVPISNHLYFYWYRQILGQKVEFLVSFYNNEISEKSEIFDDQFSVERPDGSNFTLKIRSTKLEDSAMYFCASKGVAGRTDTQYFGPGTRLTVL.